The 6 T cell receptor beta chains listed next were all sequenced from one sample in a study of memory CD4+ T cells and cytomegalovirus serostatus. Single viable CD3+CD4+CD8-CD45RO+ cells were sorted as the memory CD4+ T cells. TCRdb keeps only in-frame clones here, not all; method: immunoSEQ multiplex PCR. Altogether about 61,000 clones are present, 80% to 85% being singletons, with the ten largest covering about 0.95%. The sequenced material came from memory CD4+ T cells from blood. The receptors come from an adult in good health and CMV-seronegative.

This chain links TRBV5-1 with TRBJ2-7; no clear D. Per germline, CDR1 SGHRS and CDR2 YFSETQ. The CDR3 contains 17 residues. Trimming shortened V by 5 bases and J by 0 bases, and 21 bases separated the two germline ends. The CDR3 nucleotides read TGCGCCAGCAGAGTATTGGGTGGTGCCCTAGACTCCTACGAGCAGTACTTC. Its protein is CASRVLGGALDSYEQYF. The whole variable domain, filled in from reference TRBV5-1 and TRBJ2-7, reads KAGVTQTPRYLIKTRGQQVTLSCSPISGHRSVSWYQQTPGQGLQFLFEYFSETQRNKGNFPGRFSGRQFSNSRSEMNVSTLELGDSALYLCASRVLGGALDSYEQYFGPGTRLTVT.

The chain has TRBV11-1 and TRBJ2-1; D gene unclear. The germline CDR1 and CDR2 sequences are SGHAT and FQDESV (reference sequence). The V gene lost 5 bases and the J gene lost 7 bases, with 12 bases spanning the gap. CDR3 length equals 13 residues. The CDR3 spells CASSPQRWNEQFF. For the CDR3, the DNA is TGTGCCAGCAGCCCACAACGGTGGAATGAGCAGTTCTTC. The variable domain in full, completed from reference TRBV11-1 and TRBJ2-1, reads EAEVAQSPRYKITEKSQAVAFWCDPISGHATLYWYRQILGQGPELLVQFQDESVVDDSQLPKDRFSAERLKGVDSTLKIQPAELGDSAMYLCASSPQRWNEQFFGPGTRLTVL.

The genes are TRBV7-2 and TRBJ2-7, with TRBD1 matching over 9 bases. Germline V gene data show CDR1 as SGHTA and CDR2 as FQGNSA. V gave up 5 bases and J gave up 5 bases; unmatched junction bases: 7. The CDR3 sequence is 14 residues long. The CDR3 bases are TGTGCCAGCAGCGACGGGACAGGGATCGACGAGCAGTACTTC. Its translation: CASSDGTGIDEQYF.

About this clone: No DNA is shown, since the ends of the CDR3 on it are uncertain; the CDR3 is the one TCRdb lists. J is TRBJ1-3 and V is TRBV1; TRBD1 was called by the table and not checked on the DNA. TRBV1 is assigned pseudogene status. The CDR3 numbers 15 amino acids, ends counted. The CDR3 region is CTSSQMVGAGNTIYF.

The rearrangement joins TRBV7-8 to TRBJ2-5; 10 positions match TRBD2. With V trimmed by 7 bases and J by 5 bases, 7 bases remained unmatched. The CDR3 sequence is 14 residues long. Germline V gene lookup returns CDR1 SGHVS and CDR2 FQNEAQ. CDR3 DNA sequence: TGTGCCAGCACCAAGCGGGAGGGCCGGGAGACCCAGTACTTC. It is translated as CASTKREGRETQYF.

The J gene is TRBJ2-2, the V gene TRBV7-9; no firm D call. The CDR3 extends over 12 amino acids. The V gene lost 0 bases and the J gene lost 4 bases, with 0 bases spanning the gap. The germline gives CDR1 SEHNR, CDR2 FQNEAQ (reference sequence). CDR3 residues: CASSLATGELFF. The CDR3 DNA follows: TGTGCCAGCAGCTTAGCCACCGGGGAGCTGTTTTTT. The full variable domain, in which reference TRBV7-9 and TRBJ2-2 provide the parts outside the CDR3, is DTGVSQNPRHKITKRGQNVTFRCDPISEHNRLYWYRQTLGQGPEFLTYFQNEAQLEKSRLLSDRFSAERPKGSFSTLEIQRTEQGDSAMYLCASSLATGELFFGEGSRLTVL.